This T cell receptor (beta chain) was found in a study of cytomegalovirus exposure and HLA in healthy donors. In the study overall: A prior study identified 100 million to 130 million unique TCR beta sequences from about 179 million T cells. Study-wide points: Across HLA loci, a later analysis found differing TCR association rates, with DRB1 most and HLA-C fewest. The likely explanation for a cluster of highly shared sequence variants was sequencing artifact. Indistinguishable V segments such as TRBV6-2 and TRBV6-3 were excluded.

With 4 bases removed from V and 5 bases from J, the gap between germline ends came to 14 bases. The CDR3 has 14 residues. Germline assignment: CDR1 LNHDA and CDR2 SQIVND (reference sequence). Researchers ran the PCR with 60 Vbeta and 13 Jbeta primers. TCRdb keeps only in-frame clones here, not all; method: immunoSEQ multiplex PCR. This sample has fewer than 200,000 clones, with approximately 75% found just once. Concerning this clone: Its specificity is unknown.

The chain has TRBV19 and TRBJ1-1, with D hard to call. Sample: PBMCs. The receptor was isolated from a girl between 10 and 17 years old in good health and CMV-seronegative. The CDR3 DNA sequence: TGTGCCAGTAGTAGCGTGGAGGGATGGACTGAAGCTTTCTTT. It specifies CASSSVEGWTEAFF.